This T cell receptor (beta chain) comes out of a study of cytomegalovirus exposure and HLA in healthy donors. Primers for the PCR totalled 60 Vbeta and 13 Jbeta. Produced via immunoSEQ multiplex PCR; TCRdb's table is partial and in-frame only. The sample includes about 130,000 clones, 75% to 85% of them seen just once. V lost 5 bases and J 0 bases, leaving 7 bases between the germline ends. The CDR3 covers 13 residues. Looked up from germline, CDR1 is SNHLY and CDR2 is FYNNEI. The source is a man younger than 45 in good health and CMV-seropositive. The rearrangement links TRBV2 to TRBJ2-5, with D unresolved. The material sequenced was PBMCs. The CDR3 here is CASSSTYQETQYF. DNA for the CDR3: TGTGCCAGCAGTTCTACTTACCAAGAGACCCAGTACTTC.